The 22 T cell receptor beta chains presented below share a single source sample, sequenced in a study of tumour-infiltrating T cells in Burkitt lymphoma (dated by TCRdb to 2018 to 2020). The receptor library was made with the immunoSEQ multiplex PCR assay. Drawn from immuneACCESS, this table holds only the in-frame rearrangements with V and J called that TCRdb kept. Clones are partly lost; checked studies trace under half to an unresolved V gene and leave the rest unexplained. The sample table contains some 7,800 clones; only one count was recorded for around 70% of them. The top ten constitute roughly 40% of the sample. Specimen: tumor tissue. These TCRs come from a human donor with diffuse large B-cell lymphoma.

The CDR3 DNA reads TGTGCCAGCAGCACGACCCCGGGACAGGGGAGTGGAGTGACTGAAGCTTTCTTT. This encodes CASSTTPGQGSGVTEAFF. The V call is TRBV11-2, the J call TRBJ1-1; 10 bases agree with TRBD1. J lost 5 bases, V lost 5 bases, and 17 bases had no gene match. The CDR3 contains 18 residues. The germline CDR1 and CDR2 sequences are SGHAT and FQNNGV.

This chain connects TRBV5-5 to TRBJ2-2, with 9 nucleotides matching TRBD1. Trimming at V came to 0 bases and at J to 4 bases, leaving 7 bases not matched to a gene. Germline values: CDR1 SGHKS, CDR2 YYEKEE (reference sequence). The CDR3 consists of 17 residues. For the CDR3, the DNA is TGTGCCAGCAGCTTGGGGGTTGGGACAGGGCCCACCGGGGAGCTGTTTTTT. Protein sequence: CASSLGVGTGPTGELFF.

The chain uses TRBV2 and TRBJ2-7; tentatively, D is TRBD2 (7 bases). There are 14 residues in the CDR3. Per germline, CDR1 SNHLY and CDR2 FYNNEI. The V gene lost 7 bases and the J gene lost 3 bases, with 16 bases spanning the gap. CDR3 sequence reads: CASMEGGGLYEQYF. The CDR3 coding sequence is TGTGCCAGCATGGAGGGGGGGGGCCTCTACGAGCAGTACTTC.

The J gene is TRBJ2-3, the V gene TRBV13; 12 positions agree with TRBD2. The CDR3 is made up of 16 amino acids. The germline V gene encodes CDR1 PRHDT and CDR2 FYEKMQ (reference sequence). V was clipped by 5 bases and J by 0 bases; unmatched bases: 3. The CDR3 DNA reads TGTGCCAGCAGCCCCGGGACTAGCGGGAGCACAGATACGCAGTATTTT. Amino acid sequence: CASSPGTSGSTDTQYF.

The CDR3 DNA sequence: TGCGCCAGCAGCCACAGCAGAGCTAACTATGGCTACACCTTC. Protein product: CASSHSRANYGYTF. The chain employs TRBV5-1 and TRBJ1-2; no clear D gene. Trimming took 4 bases from V and 0 from J, leaving 10 bases between them. CDR1 SGHRS and CDR2 YFSETQ come from the germline V gene. This CDR3 contains 14 residues.

The CDR3 sequence is CASTPIAGGPSEQFF. CDR3 nucleotides: TGTGCCAGCACTCCCATAGCGGGGGGGCCGTCTGAGCAGTTCTTC. V and J are TRBV2 and TRBJ2-1; 11 nucleotides match TRBD2. The trim removed 7 bases at V and 9 bases at J, leaving 11 bases unmatched. The CDR3 is 15 amino acids. Germline V CDR1 and CDR2: SNHLY, FYNNEI.

The chain is built from TRBV4-3 and TRBJ2-1, with 11 nucleotides matching TRBD2. Per the germline V gene, CDR1 is LGHNA and CDR2 is YSLEER. The trim removed 0 bases at V and 9 bases at J, leaving 4 bases unmatched. The CDR3 consists of 15 residues. In nucleotides, the CDR3 is TGCGCCAGCAGCCAAGACCTAGCGGGGGGCATTGAGCAGTTCTTC. Its protein is CASSQDLAGGIEQFF.

This rearrangement joins TRBV6-5 to TRBJ2-7, with D unresolved. Germline CDR1 and CDR2: MNHEY and SVGAGI. Trimming shortened V by 8 bases and J by 3 bases, and 2 bases separated the two germline ends. The CDR3 contains 9 residues. The CDR3: CASGYEQYF. In nucleotides, the CDR3 is TGTGCCAGCGGCTACGAGCAGTACTTC.

The chain has TRBV28 and TRBJ1-5; a possible D gene is TRBD1 (5 bases). Trimming stripped 5 bases from V and 1 base from J, with 9 bases between. The CDR3 totals 14 residues. The V gene's germline CDR1 is MDHEN and CDR2 SYDVKM. The DNA of the CDR3 is TGTGCCAGCAGTCCCCGGGGGAGCAATCAGCCCCAGCATTTT. Protein: CASSPRGSNQPQHF.

The rearrangement links TRBV2 to TRBJ1-1, with no clear D. The CDR3 contains 13 residues. The V gene lost 4 bases and the J gene lost 1 base, with 7 bases spanning the gap. The germline V gene has CDR1 SNHLY and CDR2 FYNNEI. CDR3 protein: CASSATENTEAFF. The CDR3 nucleotides read TGTGCCAGCAGTGCGACGGAGAACACTGAAGCTTTCTTT. Drawing the rest from reference TRBV2 and TRBJ1-1, the complete variable domain is EPEVTQTPSHQVTQMGQEVILRCVPISNHLYFYWYRQILGQKVEFLVSFYNNEISEKSEIFDDQFSVERPDGSNFTLKIRSTKLEDSAMYFCASSATENTEAFFGQGTRLTVV.

The V call is TRBV5-1, the J call TRBJ1-5; unclear D gene. Deletions cut 0 bases from V and 4 bases from J, with 5 bases between. Germline lookup yields CDR1 SGHRS and CDR2 YFSETQ. The CDR3 spans 13 residues. CDR3 loop: CASSLAGNQPQHF. CDR3 sequence (DNA): TGCGCCAGCAGCTTGGCTGGGAATCAGCCCCAGCATTTT.

The rearrangement links TRBV19 to TRBJ2-7, with 10 bases fitting TRBD1. Germline values: CDR1 LNHDA, CDR2 SQIVND (reference sequence). This CDR3 region has 15 residues. V shed 4 bases and J 4 bases; nucleotides not matched to a gene: 7. DNA for the CDR3: TGTGCCAGTAGTAGATCCGGGACAGGGGATTACGAGCAGTACTTC. Encoded protein: CASSRSGTGDYEQYF.

The chain couples TRBV10-3 to TRBJ1-1; 10 bases align to TRBD1. The CDR3 extends over 14 amino acids. Germline V CDR1 and CDR2: ENHRY, SYGVKD. Trimming cost V 2 bases and J 4 bases; bases outside gene matches: 1. The CDR3 sequence: CAISEGTGVTEAFF. The CDR3 DNA follows: TGTGCCATCAGTGAGGGGACAGGGGTCACTGAAGCTTTCTTT.

This sequence joins TRBV18 and TRBJ1-2, with D unresolved. Trimming cost V 2 bases and J 1 base, with 11 bases left between them. CDR3 size: 15 residues. The germline V gene has CDR1 KGHSH and CDR2 LQKENI. Written as DNA, the CDR3 is TGTGCCAGCTCACCAATTAGGGCCTTTAACTATGGCTACACCTTC. As protein: CASSPIRAFNYGYTF.

V and J are TRBV4-1 and TRBJ2-3, with 8 nucleotides matching TRBD1. The CDR3 loop spans 17 amino acids. Looked up from germline, CDR1 is MGHRA and CDR2 is YSYEKL. J gave up 1 base and V 3 bases, and 9 bases lay outside the gene matches. The CDR3 spells CASSHFFGQGGTDTQYF. The CDR3 region has the DNA TGCGCCAGCAGCCACTTCTTCGGACAGGGTGGCACAGATACGCAGTATTTT.

The table lists this clone with a few counts. One junction end disagrees with the germline gene, perhaps due to a read error. This sequence joins TRBV23-1 and TRBJ1-1, with D uncertain. TRBV23-1 is an ORF for which the function is uncertain. This CDR3 is 13 amino acids long. In DNA form, the CDR3 reads TGTTTCGGGATGGAAGATATGAACACTGAAGCTTTCTTT. It encodes CFGMEDMNTEAFF.

The sample holds a few counts of this clone. This chain joins TRBV10-1 and TRBJ1-6; the D gene is possibly TRBD1 (5 bases). Germline values: CDR1 WNHNN, CDR2 SYGVQD (reference sequence). V was pared by 4 bases and J by 7 bases, with 14 bases between. The CDR3 runs to 15 residues. The CDR3 loop reads CASSVGRLGNSPLHF. CDR3 DNA: TGCGCCAGCAGTGTGGGACGACTGGGCAATTCACCCCTCCACTTT.

This chain uses TRBV6-5 with TRBJ2-3; D possibly corresponds to TRBD2 (6 bases). The V end was cut by 2 bases, the J end by 9 bases, with 18 bases between. The CDR3 loop spans 15 amino acids. The V gene's germline CDR1 is MNHEY and CDR2 SVGAGI. The CDR3 protein is CASSYTPTPSETQYF. CDR3 DNA sequence: TGTGCCAGCAGTTACACACCCACGCCTAGCGAAACGCAGTATTTT.

This clone was seen only once. V gene TRBV9 combines with J gene TRBJ1-1; 8 positions match TRBD1. The trim removed 3 bases at V and 7 bases at J, leaving 2 bases unmatched. This CDR3 contains 12 residues. CDR1 and CDR2 from the germline V gene are SGDLS and YYNGEE. The CDR3, as DNA: TGTGCCAGCAGCGGAGGACAGGGTGAAGCTTTCTTT. It specifies CASSGGQGEAFF.

The V gene is TRBV19, the J gene TRBJ2-3, with D maybe TRBD1 (6 bases). This CDR3 spans 12 amino acids. Germline CDR1 reads LNHDA; CDR2 reads SQIVND (reference sequence). Trimming pared 7 bases from V and 14 bases from J, leaving 19 bases between. The CDR3 spells CASNPGRGSSYF. The DNA of the CDR3 is TGTGCCAGTAACCCCGGTAGGGGGTCCTCGTATTTT.

This rearrangement joins TRBV19 to TRBJ1-5; no clear D. The germline gives CDR1 LNHDA, CDR2 SQIVND (reference sequence). CDR3 length equals 14 residues. V shed 3 bases and J shed 0 bases, with 6 bases lying between them. The CDR3 DNA reads TGTGCCAGTAGTATTTTCTATAGCAATCAGCCCCAGCATTTT. This gives the protein CASSIFYSNQPQHF.

The CDR3 DNA reads TGCAGCGCCGGACACCTGAACACTGAAGCTTTCTTT. Its protein product is CSAGHLNTEAFF. The chain combines TRBV29-1 with TRBJ1-1; D is perhaps TRBD1 (5 bases). The CDR3 totals 12 residues. Germline V CDR1 and CDR2: SQVTM, ANQGSEA. With 7 bases removed from V and 0 bases from J, the gap between germline ends came to 9 bases.